This TCR beta chain was retrieved from a study of cytomegalovirus exposure and HLA in healthy donors. Study-wide results and limits: Later work found that TCR association rates differed between HLA loci; DRB1 had the most and HLA-C the fewest. There were a few CMV-associated chains whose specificity for CMV antigens was confirmed in vitro.

Use of 60 Vbeta and 13 Jbeta primers characterized the PCR. TCRdb keeps only in-frame clones here, not all; method: immunoSEQ multiplex PCR. This sample carries about 160,000 clones, roughly nine tenths of them seen once, and the ten largest clones take about 0.85%. A remark on this clone: Its antigen remains unknown.

Trimming took 2 bases from V and 4 from J, leaving 8 bases between them. Germline CDR1 and CDR2: KGHSH and LQKENI. The CDR3 is made up of 14 amino acids. The sample taken for sequencing was PBMCs. V usage is TRBV18 and J usage is TRBJ1-4; D uncertain. The clonotype originates from a woman aged 25-40 years in good health and CMV-seronegative. The CDR3 nucleotides read TGTGCCAGCTCACCAGGCGGATTTAATGAAAAACTGTTTTTT. Protein sequence: CASSPGGFNEKLFF.